Listed here are 2 T cell receptor beta chains from one sample, sequenced in a study of CD8 T cells in ankylosing spondylitis. TCRdb called the 5' RACE reads again in MiXCR, with one record for every CDR3 protein. The data show 30,000 to 45,000 distinct CDR3 sequences, with 16% seen just once and around 50% held by the top ten. What was sequenced was blood. The source is a male donor with ankylosing spondylitis or in good health (not recorded which).

This clonotype was observed a handful of times. The rearrangement links TRBV24-1 to TRBJ2-2; possible D gene TRBD1, 5 bases. The germline V and J ends were trimmed by 6 bases and 5 bases, with 15 bases remaining between them. The CDR3 has 15 amino acids. CDR1 is KGHDR and CDR2 is SFDVKD in the germline V gene. The CDR3, as DNA: TGTGCCACCAGTATAACAGGTGGTGGAACCGGGGAGCTGTTTTTT. Translating gives CATSITGGGTGELFF.

This clonotype was counted a few times. The chain employs TRBV29-1 and TRBJ2-1, with no clear D. V shed 6 bases and J shed 5 bases, with 8 bases lying between them. From germline, CDR1 is SQVTM and CDR2 ANQGSEA. The CDR3 runs to 11 residues. CDR3: CSVVIHNEQFF. The DNA for the CDR3 is TGCAGCGTGGTAATTCACAATGAGCAGTTCTTC.